This note documents a single TCR beta chain sequence. CDR3 size: 14 residues. The V end lost 1 base, the J end lost 1 base, and 7 bases lay between the germline ends. The germline V gene has CDR1 SNHLY and CDR2 FYNNEI. This sample is part of a study of identical twins. Each CDR3 protein gets one entry after TCRdb re-called the 5' RACE reads with MiXCR. The table has 500,000 to 550,000 distinct CDR3 sequences, around 22% seen once. These data were also reused for a study on yellow fever vaccine responses in identical twins.

The TCR comes from a woman aged 18 to 35 in good health. Source material: CD4+ T cells sorted from blood. The V call is TRBV2, the J call TRBJ1-1; no definite D call. CDR3 bases: TGTGCCAGCAGTGAAGGGTACGCGAACACTGAAGCTTTCTTT. Protein sequence: CASSEGYANTEAFF.